Described below is a single T cell receptor beta chain sequence and its context. Its antigen is not yet known. Qualities for individual bases were not recorded, and no much larger clone is one base off. Collaborating institutions collected whole blood in K2EDTA tubes following their own protocols. For TCRbeta analysis, collaborators shipped samples in one of three forms: frozen whole blood, isolated PBMCs, or DNA extracted from either of those sample types. This sample is part of a study of blood T cell repertoires in COVID-19 (dated by TCRdb to 2020 to 2022). Background for the entire study: Samples covering the acute and convalescent phases of COVID-19 were provided by collaborators in the United States, Italy and Spain. Samples came from the ongoing ImmuneRACE study (first 160 participants) plus 1,254 subjects from 6 global collaborators. Sample metadata almost always included a de-identified subject ID, COVID-19 status, age in years and sex. Subjects who had been exposed to COVID-19, were actively infected with it, or had recovered from it provided the deeply sampled blood TCRbeta repertoires that made up the dataset. Where available, HLA class I and class II types were obtained from metadata supplied by the sample provider rather than from assay-based typing. The repertoires were released in a freely available public database meant as a resource for research on the immune response to SARS-CoV-2. The material from the prospective study consisted of cDNA or gDNA derived from T cells, B-cell-depleted T cells, or PBMCs.

TCRbeta CDR3 regions were amplified from genomic DNA by means of the immunoSEQ Assay, a bias-controlled multiplex PCR. The authors processed their data as follows. The number of nucleated cells in each sample was estimated by amplification of reference gene primers within the assay. Sequence reads were collapsed and filtered to measure the absolute abundance of every unique TCRbeta CDR3 rearrangement. For each sample, productive Simpson clonality was calculated as the square root of Simpson's diversity index over productive rearrangements. TCRdb re-hosts the immuneACCESS table, in-frame sequences only. Its copies lack some clones; in the studies checked, an unresolved V gene accounts for under half of them, and the cause for the rest is not known. That table gives V, J and clone size, and the DNA gave D and trimming. Here the sample has 170,000 or so clones; nearly 80% occur a single time. Together, the top ten hold roughly 28% of the sample.

Broad study findings and their caveats: The amount of clinical and demographic metadata varied by source and participant and was provided uncurated.

The specimen was peripheral blood. The receptor comes from a woman between 70 and 85 years old with acute or convalescent COVID-19.

The CDR3 corresponds to CASRFSENTEAFF. The nucleotide sequence is given as TGTGCCAGCAGATTTTCAGAGAACACTGAAGCTTTCTTT. The sequence is built from TRBV7-3 and TRBJ1-1, with the D gene too uncertain to name. V was cut back by 6 bases and J by 1 base, leaving a gap of 9 bases between them. The CDR3 spans 13 residues, from the cysteine through the phenylalanine. Only CDR3 DNA is held: 39 bases, read in frame from base 1. CDR1 and CDR2 were assigned from the germline V gene as SGHTA and FQGTGA.